A selection of T cell receptor beta chains follows, all from one sample in a study of T cells expressing NK-cell markers. TCRdb re-called the 5' RACE reads and shows each CDR3 protein once, DNA omitted. This table holds some 340,000 distinct CDR3 sequences. The specimen sequenced was blood T cells: a sorted CD56 or NKG2C T cell subset, CD4+ or CD8+ T cells, or bulk PBMC T cells (not recorded which). The origin of the receptors is a man between 18 and 69 years old in good health. The CDR3 runs from the conserved cysteine through the conserved F or W.

TRBJ2-3 TRBV9 CASTGTVFTDTQYF
TRBJ2-1 TRBV5-1 CASRPDSSSYNEQFF
TRBJ2-1 TRBV5-1 CASSRDQVREQFF
TRBJ2-3 TRBV20-1 CSANLLDTQYF
TRBJ1-2 TRBV5-6 CASSYLRGLYGYTF
TRBJ1-1 TRBV12-3/TRBV12-4 CASNVGGVTEAFF
TRBJ2-5 TRBV6-6 CASTALPETQYF
TRBJ1-5 TRBV5-6 CASSLRTGLSNQPQHF
TRBJ1-5 TRBV5-5 CASSRSRQELSNQPQHF
TRBJ1-5 TRBV7-2 CASSFTELNQPQHF
TRBJ1-1 TRBV20-1 CSARKRDRFSEAFF
TRBJ2-7 TRBV2 CASRRGQIDEQYF
TRBJ1-4 TRBV7-2 CASSSTGTALEKLFF
TRBJ2-1 TRBV20-1 CSASRTSLPLDEQFF
TRBJ2-7 TRBV7-2 CASSLGQGAVYEQYF
TRBJ2-2 TRBV7-6 CASSPTGTGAGELFF
TRBJ2-7 TRBV29-1 CSVANRTANYEQYF
TRBJ2-7 TRBV27 CASSLNLGTAAYEQYF
TRBJ2-7 TRBV27 CASSLGLKSSYEQYF
TRBJ1-5 TRBV4-1 CASSQTGGNQPQHF
TRBJ1-5 TRBV7-2 CASSQGGQGGQPQHF
TRBJ2-2 TRBV7-3 CASRGGGTGELFF
TRBJ2-4 TRBV29-1 CSVEGTQNLAKNIQYF
TRBJ2-5 TRBV2 CASSLGQGSWETQYF
TRBJ2-2 TRBV7-3 CASSPQGGASTGELFF
TRBJ2-5 TRBV12-3/TRBV12-4 CASSGQGSFETQYF
TRBJ2-1 TRBV20-1 CSANPLWGKGTTEQFF
TRBJ1-2 TRBV20-1 CSATFPGGGGYGYTF
TRBJ2-5 TRBV2 CATLQGAGETQYF
TRBJ1-5 TRBV4-2 CATGEVNQPQHF
TRBJ2-1 TRBV3-1 CASSQNLGNEQFF
TRBJ2-3 TRBV4-2 CASSQAGTSGDGAADTQYF
TRBJ1-5 TRBV20-1 CSARGLQRNQPQHF